These T cell receptor beta chains were read from a single sample in a study of blood T cell repertoires in COVID-19. The table came from immunoSEQ multiplex PCR; TCRdb's copy has only in-frame clones and leaves some out. Of roughly 120,000 clones in the sample, 60% to 80% were seen once. The sequencing input was peripheral blood. The receptors were sampled from a woman older than 75 with active or convalescent COVID-19. Both conserved end residues are part of each CDR3. A D gene is named only where the DNA matches it firmly. Not every row has a clone size; where given, it reads once, few, many or a size class.

clone size,D gene,V gene,J gene,CDR3 protein,CDR3 DNA
-,-,TRBV28,TRBJ2-1,CASSSPQGTGPLWEQFF,TGTGCCAGCAGTTCGCCCCAGGGGACCGGCCCTCTCTGGGAGCAGTTCTTC
-,TRBD2,TRBV7-9,TRBJ2-1,CASSDARLAGADEQFF,TGTGCCAGCAGCGACGCCAGACTAGCGGGAGCGGATGAGCAGTTCTTC
-,-,TRBV7-3,TRBJ2-3,CASSRVRTDTQYF,TGTGCCAGCAGCCGGGTCCGCACAGATACGCAGTATTTT
-,-,TRBV5-8,TRBJ2-7,CASSARTAPAQYF,TGTGCCAGCAGCGCCAGGACAGCGCCCGCGCAGTACTTC
-,-,TRBV5-1,TRBJ2-2,CASSQEVRAGELFF,TGCGCCAGCAGCCAGGAGGTTCGGGCCGGGGAGCTGTTTTTT
-,TRBD1,TRBV25-1,TRBJ1-1,CASSDLAGTGFAEAFF,TGTGCCAGCAGTGATCTCGCCGGGACAGGATTTGCTGAAGCTTTCTTT
-,-,TRBV5-1,TRBJ1-2,CASSPGFSSPDSINYGYTF,TGCGCCAGCAGCCCAGGGTTTTCGTCACCAGACTCGATTAACTATGGCTACACCTTC
-,-,TRBV7-8,TRBJ2-5,CASSLARVEETQYF,TGTGCCAGCAGCTTAGCGAGGGTAGAAGAGACCCAGTACTTC
once,-,TRBV21-1,TRBJ2-4,CASRGQGASPGDIQYF,TGTGCCAGCAGAGGACAGGGCGCTAGCCCAGGGGACATTCAGTACTTC
-,-,TRBV5-8,TRBJ1-6,CASSLGRENSPLHF,TGTGCCAGCAGCTTGGGCAGGGAAAATTCACCCCTCCACTTT
-,TRBD2,TRBV7-3,TRBJ2-1,CASSLTSGTYNEQFF,TGTGCCAGCAGCCTGACTAGCGGGACCTACAATGAGCAGTTCTTC
-,-,TRBV18,TRBJ2-7,CASSPGVGSYEQYF,TGTGCCAGCTCGCCGGGGGTAGGCAGCTACGAGCAGTACTTC
-,-,TRBV2,TRBJ2-1,CASNSQGVSGAGEQFF,TGTGCCAGCAATTCCCAGGGAGTCTCGGGCGCGGGGGAGCAGTTCTTC
-,-,TRBV5-5,TRBJ2-6,CASSFLSSGANVLTF,TGTGCCAGCAGCTTTCTGAGCTCTGGGGCCAACGTCCTGACTTTC
-,-,TRBV5-1,TRBJ2-7,CASSLDGRYEQYF,TGCGCCAGCAGCTTGGATGGGAGGTACGAGCAGTACTTC
-,TRBD1,TRBV19,TRBJ1-2,CASSIGTGERRGYTF,TGTGCCAGTAGTATTGGGACAGGGGAACGGAGAGGCTACACCTTC
-,-,TRBV6-2/TRBV6-3,TRBJ1-4,CASSRTPEGRSEKLFF,TGTGCCAGCAGCCGGACTCCGGAGGGGAGGTCTGAAAAACTGTTTTTT
-,-,TRBV6-5,TRBJ2-2,CASKGRTENTGELFF,TGTGCCAGCAAGGGTCGGACAGAGAACACCGGGGAGCTGTTTTTT
once,-,TRBV7-2,TRBJ1-3,CASSLRAGSGNTIYF,TGTGCCAGCAGCTTACGGGCAGGGTCTGGAAACACCATATATTTT
-,TRBD1,TRBV30,TRBJ1-2,CAWSGQGGYYGYTF,TGTGCCTGGAGTGGACAGGGGGGCTACTATGGCTACACCTTC
-,TRBD2,TRBV9,TRBJ2-7,CASGSGSFYEQYF,TGTGCCAGCGGTAGCGGGTCGTTCTACGAGCAGTACTTC
-,-,TRBV20-1,TRBJ2-3,CSAIRGDTQYF,TGCAGTGCTATCCGGGGGGATACGCAGTATTTT
-,-,TRBV28,TRBJ2-2,CASSSGGGTGELFF,TGTGCCAGCAGTTCTGGAGGAGGGACCGGGGAGCTGTTTTTT
-,-,TRBV19,TRBJ1-3,CASSATSRGPGNTIYF,TGTGCCAGTAGTGCGACAAGTCGAGGGCCTGGAAACACCATATATTTT
-,TRBD1,TRBV18,TRBJ1-4,CASSPEAGQVSTNEKLFF,TGTGCCAGCTCACCCGAAGCGGGACAGGTTTCAACTAATGAAAAACTGTTTTTT
many,TRBD2,TRBV5-5,TRBJ2-7,CASSLAGATYEQYF,TGTGCCAGCAGCTTAGCGGGAGCAACCTACGAGCAGTACTTC
-,-,TRBV2,TRBJ2-1,CASSEIAIGNNEQFF,TGTGCCAGCAGTGAGATAGCGATAGGAAACAATGAGCAGTTCTTC
-,-,TRBV5-1,TRBJ1-5,CASSQDGLNQPQHF,TGCGCCAGCAGTCAGGACGGACTAAATCAGCCCCAGCATTTT
-,-,TRBV19,TRBJ1-4,CASYTGIGGIEKLFF,TGTGCCAGCTACACAGGGATCGGCGGTATTGAAAAACTGTTTTTT
-,-,TRBV6-6,TRBJ2-3,CASSRRLVESTDTQYF,TGTGCCAGCAGCCGTAGACTAGTCGAAAGCACAGATACGCAGTATTTT
-,-,TRBV6-5,TRBJ2-7,CASRVGGNSYEQYF,TGTGCCAGCAGAGTGGGGGGAAACTCCTACGAGCAGTACTTC
-,-,TRBV29-1,TRBJ2-3,CSAAQGYYTDTQYF,TGCAGCGCTGCGCAGGGCTACTACACAGATACGCAGTATTTT
few,TRBD1,TRBV2,TRBJ2-7,CASQGGTGGSYEQYF,TGTGCCAGCCAGGGCGGTACAGGGGGTTCCTACGAGCAGTACTTC
-,TRBD2,TRBV19,TRBJ2-1,CARPLLAGEVNEQFF,TGTGCCAGACCTCTACTAGCGGGAGAGGTTAATGAGCAGTTCTTC
-,-,TRBV18,TRBJ1-2,CASSSRADYGYTF,TGTGCCAGCTCCTCCAGGGCGGACTATGGCTACACCTTC
-,-,TRBV9,TRBJ2-1,CASSVDSLVYPSYNEQFF,TGTGCCAGCAGCGTGGACTCCCTTGTCTACCCCTCCTACAATGAGCAGTTCTTC
-,-,TRBV5-1,TRBJ2-7,CASSTVPWEPPYEQYF,TGCGCCAGCAGCACCGTGCCCTGGGAGCCCCCCTACGAGCAGTACTTC
-,-,TRBV7-9,TRBJ1-1,CASSARGGPGPGTEAFF,TGTGCCAGCAGCGCCCGAGGTGGACCAGGTCCGGGAACTGAAGCTTTCTTT
-,-,TRBV30,TRBJ1-1,CAWSVVRGAQAFF,TGTGCCTGGAGTGTAGTCCGGGGGGCCCAAGCTTTCTTT
-,-,TRBV29-1,TRBJ1-4,CSARTYEKLFF,TGCAGCGCTCGGACATACGAAAAACTGTTTTTT